This T cell receptor (beta chain) was observed in a study of cytomegalovirus exposure and HLA in healthy donors. As regards this clone: Its antigen is unknown.

It was with 60 Vbeta and 13 Jbeta primers that the PCR ran. Per the original data handling: Among the unique TCR beta chains that a later analysis counted, about 86 million in all, roughly 11 million were shared. Some clones are missing from TCRdb's copy, which holds only in-frame ones; the method was immunoSEQ multiplex PCR. The V and J calls and clone size come from that table; D and trimming were worked out from the DNA. Among around 20,000 clones listed, under 80% were seen once. Study-wide results and caveats: Further analysis, carried out later, found HLA-associated TCR beta chains more clonally expanded than equally common other chains.

The ends lost 8 bases at V and 0 bases at J; junction bases unmatched: 2. Germline CDR1 MNHNS, CDR2 SASEGT. This CDR3 region has 13 residues. This sequence was found in a man between 18 and 29 years old in good health and CMV-seronegative. Sample: PBMCs. The J gene is TRBJ1-1, the V gene TRBV6-1, with 8 bases that match TRBD1. This chain's CDR3 is CASLGQVNTEAFF. CDR3 DNA sequence: TGTGCCAGCTTGGGACAGGTGAACACTGAAGCTTTCTTT.